A single sample is the source of the 21 T cell receptor beta chains below, sequenced in a study of blood T cell repertoires in COVID-19. The table came from immunoSEQ multiplex PCR; TCRdb's copy has only in-frame clones and leaves some out. The sample carries about 150,000 clones, around 83% recorded once. The sample was PBMCs or T cells enriched from blood (not recorded which). These receptors all stem from a man between 45 and 60 years old who had recovered from COVID-19.

There are a few counts of this clone. V and J are TRBV3-1 (or the pseudogene TRBV3-2) and TRBJ2-7; 9 bases align to TRBD1. The germline CDR1 and CDR2 sequences are LGHDT and YNNKEL (reference sequence). The CDR3 runs 16 residues. Trimming took 2 bases from V and 4 from J; bases not matched to a gene: 9. The CDR3 sequence: CASSQMGQGNGYEQYF. CDR3 nucleotides: TGTGCCAGCAGCCAAATGGGACAGGGTAATGGTTACGAGCAGTACTTC.

The J gene is TRBJ2-7, the V gene TRBV19, with a tentative D call TRBD1 (5 bases). The germline V and J ends were trimmed by 2 bases and 6 bases, with 17 bases remaining between them. Germline V gene sequence: CDR1 LNHDA, CDR2 SQIVND (reference sequence). This CDR3 contains 15 residues. The chain's CDR3 is CASSIKVQGTREQYF. DNA for the CDR3: TGTGCCAGTAGTATAAAGGTTCAGGGTACTCGCGAGCAGTACTTC.

The chain combines TRBV14 with TRBJ1-1; D is uncertain. The CDR3 runs to 15 residues. Germline V gives CDR1 SGHDN, CDR2 FVKESK. The V end was cut by 1 base, the J end by 3 bases, with 12 bases between. CDR3: CASSQARGKDTEAFF. The CDR3 DNA sequence: TGTGCCAGCAGCCAAGCCCGGGGAAAGGACACTGAAGCTTTCTTT.

The rearrangement joins TRBV10-3 to TRBJ1-1, with D possibly matching TRBD1 (6 bases). The V gene's germline CDR1 is ENHRY and CDR2 SYGVKD. CDR3 length: 14 residues. V was pared by 5 bases and J by 5 bases, with 15 bases between. The CDR3 coding sequence is TGTGCCATCAGTTACGGGGGGCTAGGGACTGAAGCTTTCTTT. Translated, it gives CAISYGGLGTEAFF.

The chain carries TRBV28 and TRBJ1-1, with TRBD1 matching 8 bases. Germline V gene data show CDR1 as MDHEN and CDR2 as SYDVKM. This CDR3 region has 13 residues. J lost 7 bases, V lost 6 bases, and 7 bases had no gene match. The CDR3 DNA is TGTGCCAGCAGAACACAGGGGGATGTTGAAGCTTTCTTT. Residues: CASRTQGDVEAFF.

This chain links TRBV18 with TRBJ1-6; no clear D gene. V was pared by 6 bases and J by 7 bases, with 13 bases between. The germline V gene encodes CDR1 KGHSH and CDR2 LQKENI. CDR3 size: 14 residues. The CDR3: CASSYIPENSPLHF. The CDR3 coding sequence is TGTGCCAGCTCCTATATCCCCGAGAATTCACCCCTCCACTTT. Based on the CDR3 plus reference TRBV18 and TRBJ1-6, the full variable domain is NAGVMQNPRHLVRRRGQEARLRCSPMKGHSHVYWYRQLPEEGLKFMVYLQKENIIDESGMPKERFSAEFPKEGPSILRIQQVVRGDSAAYFCASSYIPENSPLHFGNGTRLTVT.

This clone came up once. The chain employs TRBV7-8 and TRBJ2-7; 7 bases are shared with TRBD1. Trimming removed 1 base from V and 7 bases from J; junction bases left unmatched: 13. Germline CDR1 SGHVS, CDR2 FQNEAQ. This CDR3 comprises 16 residues. The CDR3 nucleotides read TGTGCCAGCAGCTTAGTTTTGACAGGGCGTAGTAGGGAGCAGTACTTC. Translating it yields CASSLVLTGRSREQYF.

About this clone: A clone one base away is much larger, so this may be a read error. Other DNA sequences in this specimen translate into the identical CDR3. This chain links TRBV30 with TRBJ1-6; D perhaps matches TRBD1 (6 bases). Looked up from germline, CDR1 is GTSNPN and CDR2 is SVGIG (reference sequence). This CDR3 contains 13 residues. V was trimmed by 5 bases and J by 7 bases, leaving 12 bases between them. The CDR3 here is CAWDRQGNSPLHF. CDR3 DNA sequence: TGTGCCTGGGACAGGCAGGGGAATTCACCCCTCCACTTT. Full variable domain (remainder filled in from reference TRBV30 and TRBJ1-6): SQTIHQWPATLVQPVGSPLSLECTVEGTSNPNLYWYRQAAGRGLQLLFYSVGIGQISSEVPQNLSASRPQDRQFILSSKKLLLSDSGFYLCAWDRQGNSPLHFGNGTRLTVT.

The gene calls are TRBV4-3 and TRBJ2-3; 10 bases line up with TRBD2. Germline trimming cut 0 bases from V and 3 bases from J; bases unmatched to any gene: 3. The CDR3 length is 16 residues. The germline V gene encodes CDR1 LGHNA and CDR2 YSLEER. CDR3: CASSQEAGGPTDTQYF. CDR3 nucleotide sequence: TGCGCCAGCAGCCAAGAAGCGGGGGGGCCGACAGATACGCAGTATTTT.

The chain couples TRBV9 to TRBJ1-1; tentatively, D is TRBD1 (6 bases). This CDR3 spans 14 amino acids. Trimming shortened V by 4 bases and J by 5 bases, and 15 bases separated the two germline ends. CDR1 and CDR2 (germline): SGDLS, YYNGEE. CDR3 nucleotide sequence: TGTGCCAGCAGCTCCGGGTGGGGGCGGACTGAAGCTTTCTTT. Translating it yields CASSSGWGRTEAFF.

The chain combines TRBV24-1 with TRBJ1-2, with a weak D call TRBD1 (6 bases). The germline gives CDR1 KGHDR, CDR2 SFDVKD. The CDR3 extends over 13 amino acids. Here the CDR3 DNA reads TGTGGACAAGAGGGGGAAACTCGTCTTGGCTACACCTTC. As protein: CGQEGETRLGYTF.

The chain combines TRBV6-6 with TRBJ1-2; no reliable D call. Germline-derived CDR1 and CDR2 are MNHNY and SVGAGI (reference sequence). The length of the CDR3 is 12 residues. V was clipped by 3 bases and J by 6 bases, with 8 bases between them. This CDR3 is CASSYRGHGYTF. CDR3 in DNA: TGTGCCAGCAGTTATCGGGGTCATGGCTACACCTTC.

The chain carries TRBV28 and TRBJ2-3; the D gene is possibly TRBD1 (7 bases). V shed 5 bases and J shed 10 bases, with 16 bases lying between them. Germline loops: CDR1 MDHEN, CDR2 SYDVKM. There are 13 residues in the CDR3. CDR3 DNA sequence: TGTGCCAGCAGTACGGAGGGGGCGAATGCGCAGTATTTT. Protein product: CASSTEGANAQYF.

J is TRBJ2-1 and V is TRBV5-8; TRBD1 agrees at 8 bases. CDR3 length: 15 amino acids. Trimming at V came to 6 bases and at J to 0 bases, leaving 5 bases not matched to a gene. From germline, CDR1 is SGHTS and CDR2 YDEGEE. In DNA, the CDR3 is TGTGCCAGCATCCGGACAGGGAGCTCCTACAATGAGCAGTTCTTC. Translating it yields CASIRTGSSYNEQFF.

The chain combines TRBV23-1 with TRBJ2-1, with 7 bases aligning to TRBD1. TRBV23-1 counts as an open reading frame of uncertain function. The CDR3 extends over 18 amino acids. Germline trimming cut 2 bases from V and 2 bases from J; bases unmatched to any gene: 12. In DNA form, the CDR3 reads TGCGCCAGCAGTCAACCCCGACAGGGAACGAGGACCTACAATGAGCAGTTCTTC. It is translated as CASSQPRQGTRTYNEQFF.

V and J are TRBV27 and TRBJ1-4; D might be TRBD1 (6 bases). This CDR3 contains 15 residues. The V gene's germline CDR1 is MNHEY and CDR2 SMNVEV (reference sequence). The V and J ends lost 4 bases and 4 bases respectively, with 13 bases between them. CDR3 coding DNA: TGTGCCAGCAGTTGGGGGGGGCGGATTAATGAAAAACTGTTTTTT. Its translation is CASSWGGRINEKLFF.

CDR3 amino acids: CAISDPTGSNQPQHF. In DNA, the CDR3 is TGTGCCATCAGTGACCCGACAGGGAGCAATCAGCCCCAGCATTTT. The V gene is TRBV10-3, the J gene TRBJ1-5, with 7 bases matching TRBD1. Germline lookup yields CDR1 ENHRY and CDR2 SYGVKD. There are 15 residues in the CDR3. Losses at the gene ends were 3 bases for V and 1 base for J; bases not matched to a gene: 3.

V gene TRBV4-3 combines with J gene TRBJ1-2; D gene unclear. Trimming stripped 0 bases from V and 7 bases from J, with 9 bases between. The germline V gene encodes CDR1 LGHNA and CDR2 YSLEER. The CDR3 runs to 13 residues. The CDR3 protein is CASSQDARGGYTF. In DNA form, the CDR3 reads TGCGCCAGCAGCCAAGATGCAAGAGGTGGCTACACCTTC.

The V call is TRBV18, the J call TRBJ2-7; 7 positions match TRBD1. The germline V gene has CDR1 KGHSH and CDR2 LQKENI. Germline trimming cut 6 bases from V and 1 base from J; bases unmatched to any gene: 6. CDR3 length: 14 residues. This CDR3 reads CASSYLGQSYEQYF. The CDR3 DNA follows: TGTGCCAGCTCCTACCTGGGACAGTCCTACGAGCAGTACTTC. The full variable domain, its missing parts supplied by reference TRBV18 and TRBJ2-7, is NAGVMQNPRHLVRRRGQEARLRCSPMKGHSHVYWYRQLPEEGLKFMVYLQKENIIDESGMPKERFSAEFPKEGPSILRIQQVVRGDSAAYFCASSYLGQSYEQYFGPGTRLTVT.

The rearrangement links TRBV28 to TRBJ1-2; D perhaps matches TRBD1 (6 bases). Germline loops: CDR1 MDHEN, CDR2 SYDVKM. The V and J ends lost 6 bases and 8 bases respectively, with 19 bases between them. CDR3 length: 14 amino acids. The CDR3 DNA reads as TGTGCCAGCAGCATGGCCGGGGGGCATAGGGGCTACACCTTC. This sequence encodes CASSMAGGHRGYTF.

The rearrangement uses TRBV9 and TRBJ2-7, with 10 bases lining up with TRBD1. The CDR3 has 17 amino acids. CDR1 is SGDLS and CDR2 is YYNGEE in the germline V gene. V shed 0 bases, J shed 3 bases, and the junction held 9 bases outside the gene matches. CDR3 sequence reads: CASSVGLLGTGDYEQYF. CDR3 nucleotide sequence: TGTGCCAGCAGCGTAGGATTGCTCGGGACAGGGGACTACGAGCAGTACTTC.